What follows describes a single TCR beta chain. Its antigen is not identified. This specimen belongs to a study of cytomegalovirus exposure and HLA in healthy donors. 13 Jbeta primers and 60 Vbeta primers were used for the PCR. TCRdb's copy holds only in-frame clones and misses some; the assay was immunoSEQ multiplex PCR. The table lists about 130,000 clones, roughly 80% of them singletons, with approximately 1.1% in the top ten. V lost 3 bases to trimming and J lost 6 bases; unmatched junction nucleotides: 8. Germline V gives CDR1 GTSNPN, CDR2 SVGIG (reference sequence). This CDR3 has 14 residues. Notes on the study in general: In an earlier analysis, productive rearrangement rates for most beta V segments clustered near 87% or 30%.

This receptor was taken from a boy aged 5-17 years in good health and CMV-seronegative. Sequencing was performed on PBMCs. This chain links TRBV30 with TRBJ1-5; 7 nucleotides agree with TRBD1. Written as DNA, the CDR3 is TGTGCCTGGAGGTCTGGCCAGGGGGGTCAGCCCCAGCATTTT. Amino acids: CAWRSGQGGQPQHF.